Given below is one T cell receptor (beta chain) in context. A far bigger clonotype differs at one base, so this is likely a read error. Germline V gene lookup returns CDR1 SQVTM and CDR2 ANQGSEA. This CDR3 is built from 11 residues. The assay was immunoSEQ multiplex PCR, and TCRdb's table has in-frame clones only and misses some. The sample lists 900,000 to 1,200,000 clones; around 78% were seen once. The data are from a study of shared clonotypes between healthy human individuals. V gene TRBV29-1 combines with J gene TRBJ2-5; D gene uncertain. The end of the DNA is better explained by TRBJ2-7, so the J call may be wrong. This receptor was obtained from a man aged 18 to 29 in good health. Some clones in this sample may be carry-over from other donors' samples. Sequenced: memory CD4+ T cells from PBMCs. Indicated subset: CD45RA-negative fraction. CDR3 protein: CSVRPGDEQYF. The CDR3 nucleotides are TGCAGCGTTCGTCCGGGCGACGAGCAGTACTTC.